The source of this TCR beta chain is a study of CD8 T cells in Susac syndrome. Points from the study as a whole: It was acknowledged in the study that the number of individuals who were included in its TCR sequencing and HLA analysis was relatively small.

Trimming left V 2 bases short and J 0 bases short, with 8 bases between. CDR3 length: 15 amino acids. The V gene's germline CDR1 is MNHEY and CDR2 SVGAGI. The multiple sclerosis controls consisted of treatment-naive patients with relapsing-remitting disease, either stable or active. RNA totalling 0.5 to 1 ug underwent reverse transcription with random hexamers. The amplification used immunoSEQ multiplex PCR on TCR beta CDR3; it spanned 54 Vbeta and 13 Jbeta. TCRdb recomputed calls from the immunoSEQ multiplex PCR reads with MiXCR, one row per CDR3 protein. The sample has approximately 200,000 distinct CDR3 sequences, 95% seen once; the top ten hold 0.082%. This clonotype occurred a few times. As yet, its antigen is unknown.

This receptor was identified in a human donor with multiple sclerosis. Sequenced material: CD4+ T cells from PBMCs. The V and J genes are TRBV6-5 and TRBJ2-1; D gene unclear. CDR3: CASSYEASSYNEQFF. CDR3 coding DNA: TGTGCCAGCAGTTACGAGGCGAGCTCCTACAATGAGCAGTTCTTC.